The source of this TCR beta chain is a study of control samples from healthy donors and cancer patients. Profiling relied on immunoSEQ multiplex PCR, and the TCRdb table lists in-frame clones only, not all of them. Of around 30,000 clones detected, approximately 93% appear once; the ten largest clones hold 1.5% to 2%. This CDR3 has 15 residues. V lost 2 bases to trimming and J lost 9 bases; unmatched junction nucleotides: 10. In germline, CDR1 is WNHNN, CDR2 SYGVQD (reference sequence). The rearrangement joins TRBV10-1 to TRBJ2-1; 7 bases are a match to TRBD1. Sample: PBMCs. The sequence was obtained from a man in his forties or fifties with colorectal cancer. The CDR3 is CASSETGAPLGEQFF. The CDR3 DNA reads TGCGCCAGCAGTGAGACAGGGGCACCCCTCGGTGAGCAGTTCTTC.